This T cell receptor (beta chain) was profiled in a study of CD8 T cells in Susac syndrome (dated by TCRdb to the late 2010s). For the wider study: Whether CD8+ T cell activation and differentiation in Susac syndrome was antigen driven was tested using repertoire sequencing. The study compared CD8+ T cell repertoire clonality among roughly 12 healthy donors, roughly 14 Susac syndrome patients and fewer than 19 multiple sclerosis patients.

High-throughput TCR beta sequencing profiled peripheral blood CD8+ and CD4+ T cells from healthy donors, Susac syndrome patients and multiple sclerosis patients. The multiple sclerosis controls were treatment-naive patients who had stable or active relapsing-remitting disease and met the revised McDonald criteria. Bulk CD8+ and CD4+ T cells were purified magnetically by negative isolation, whereas CD8+ TEMRA cells were enriched by FACS. Blood was collected in EDTA tubes and processed within 24 hours, with PBMCs isolated through density gradient centrifugation. PBMCs intended for TCR sequencing were frozen in liquid nitrogen and were later thawed in a 37 degrees C water bath. Purity of sorted or isolated CD4+, CD8+ and CD8+ TEMRA cells was at least 90%. From the cysteine up to the phenylalanine, the CDR3 has a length of 17 residues. CDR3 DNA only is kept here, 51 bases in frame from base 1. Deletion took 0 bases off V and 2 bases off J, with a span of 18 bases between the germline ends. CDR1 is given as SGHKS and CDR2 as YYEKEE, both from the germline V gene (reference sequence).

The paper as a whole reports these results and caveats: The number of individuals in the TCR sequencing and HLA analysis was recognized as being relatively small.

RNA was extracted with the RNeasy kit and roughly 0.45 to 1 ug was reverse transcribed using random hexamers. The immunoSEQ multiplex PCR assay, covering 54 Vbeta and 13 Jbeta segments, was used to amplify TCR beta CDR3 regions. To correct PCR amplification bias, a synthetic template baseline was used for both primer optimization and computational correction. Per the source publication's procedure: Only productive sequences were kept, with reads annotated to V, D and J genes according to IMGT and analyzed in immunoSEQ Analyzer. Clonality was computed as one minus Shannon entropy normalized by log2 of the number of productive unique sequences. For each patient and control, public and private clones were evaluated within the 100 most prevalent clones. Clones were defined as Susac-specific if absent from the healthy and MS cohorts, from more than 900 published viral clones and from other ImmuneACCESS disease sequences. TCRdb took the public reads, trimmed them with fastp at Q25, ran MiXCR for clone calling and kept in-frame beta chains. Rows are unified per CDR3 protein, each entry keeping the most common DNA and genes. Clone size and V and J calls follow TCRdb, not the original study. The sample table contains a few hundred thousand distinct CDR3 sequences; only one count was recorded for approximately 85% of them. The ten largest clones represent approximately 0.12% of the sample.

Comment on this clonotype: Its target antigen remains unknown. Base quality data are lacking; no much larger clone is found one base away.

Sequenced material: CD8+ T cells from PBMCs. Recombination linked TRBV5-5 to TRBJ2-7; the D segment cannot be called with confidence. The sequence came from a human donor with multiple sclerosis. DNA sequence: TGTGCCAGCAGCTTGGGGGCCGGGCAGGCCCTTACCTACGAGCAGTACTTC. Its coded protein is CASSLGAGQALTYEQYF.